One and the same sample provided the 30 T cell receptor beta chains below, sequenced in a study of chemoradiotherapy in HPV16-positive cancers. Libraries were prepared by immunoSEQ multiplex PCR; TCRdb keeps only in-frame clonotypes and omits some of them. In the table there are more than 1,500 clones, roughly 90% of which are singletons. The specimen comprised tumor tissue, sampled from a patient who underwent chemoradiotherapy. The receptors were gathered from a human donor with HPV-associated anogenital cancer.

The genes are TRBV28 and TRBJ2-4, with TRBD1 matching 9 bases. CDR3 size: 15 residues. The V gene end was trimmed by 2 bases and the J gene end by 6 bases; junction bases not matched to a gene: 5. Germline CDR1 is MDHEN and CDR2 is SYDVKM. The DNA of the CDR3 is TGTGCCAGCAGTTTACAGGGACAGGGAGGAAACATTCAGTACTTC. This gives the protein CASSLQGQGGNIQYF.

The chain carries TRBV2 and TRBJ2-7; no clear D. The germline V and J ends were trimmed by 6 bases and 4 bases, with 10 bases remaining between them. This CDR3 contains 12 residues. Germline-derived CDR1 and CDR2 are SNHLY and FYNNEI. In DNA form, the CDR3 reads TGTGCCAGCAGCCTCGGATTTTACGAGCAGTACTTC. This encodes CASSLGFYEQYF.

The chain joins TRBV5-1 to TRBJ1-6; 8 bases are shared with TRBD1. From germline, CDR1 is SGHRS and CDR2 YFSETQ. CDR3 length: 15 residues. With V trimmed by 2 bases and J by 6 bases, 4 bases remained unmatched. CDR3 coding DNA: TGCGCCAGCAGCTTCCGACAGGGGCCTAATTCACCCCTCCACTTT. Translating it yields CASSFRQGPNSPLHF.

The CDR3 bases are TGTGCCTGGAGTGGGACTAGCGGGAATACCTACGAGCAGTACTTC. It is translated as CAWSGTSGNTYEQYF. The V and J genes are TRBV30 and TRBJ2-7, with 12 nucleotides matching TRBD2. Germline values: CDR1 GTSNPN, CDR2 SVGIG (reference sequence). V lost 1 base, J lost 2 bases, and 3 bases stayed unmatched. This CDR3 has 15 residues. Full variable domain (outside the CDR3, taken from reference TRBV30 and TRBJ2-7): SQTIHQWPATLVQPVGSPLSLECTVEGTSNPNLYWYRQAAGRGLQLLFYSVGIGQISSEVPQNLSASRPQDRQFILSSKKLLLSDSGFYLCAWSGTSGNTYEQYFGPGTRLTVT.

This clone appeared a single time. This chain joins TRBV6-5 and TRBJ1-5, with 7 bases fitting TRBD1. Germline CDR1 is MNHEY and CDR2 is SVGAGI. After removal of 5 bases from V and 7 bases from J, the junction contained 8 bases not matched to a gene. CDR3 size: 14 residues. As DNA, the CDR3 is TGTGCCAGCAGTACAACAGGGGTCAGGCAGCCCCAGCATTTT. Translation: CASSTTGVRQPQHF.

This clone has only one observation. The rearrangement links TRBV5-6 to TRBJ2-7; D ambiguous. Trimming left V 0 bases short and J 7 bases short, with 8 bases between. This CDR3 contains 12 residues. Germline CDR1 is SGHDT and CDR2 is YYEEEE. CDR3 sequence reads: CASSLGTLEQYF. CDR3 nucleotide sequence: TGTGCCAGCAGCTTGGGAACCCTGGAGCAGTACTTC.

The table lists this clone with a count of one. The CDR3 loop reads CASTSTAYYNEQFF. CDR3 nucleotide sequence: TGTGCCAGTACCTCGACAGCCTACTACAATGAGCAGTTCTTC. The chain employs TRBV19 and TRBJ2-1, with D maybe TRBD1 (5 bases). V was shortened by 7 bases and J by 3 bases, with 13 bases between the two germline ends. The V gene's germline CDR1 is LNHDA and CDR2 SQIVND (reference sequence). The CDR3 has 14 residues.

The J gene is TRBJ2-3, the V gene TRBV5-4; the D is unclear. The germline V gene has CDR1 SGHNT and CDR2 YYREEE (reference sequence). Deletions cut 1 base from V and 5 bases from J, with 2 bases between. CDR3 length: 11 residues. This CDR3 is CASSLRDTQYF. CDR3 sequence (DNA): TGTGCCAGCAGCTTGAGAGATACGCAGTATTTT.

The gene calls are TRBV7-9 and TRBJ1-5, with 7 nucleotides matching TRBD1. Trimming removed 7 bases from V and 7 bases from J; junction bases left unmatched: 7. Germline CDR1 reads SEHNR; CDR2 reads FQNEAQ (reference sequence). The CDR3 spans 13 residues. CDR3 protein: CASTPGGRQPQHF. The CDR3 DNA reads as TGTGCCAGCACCCCAGGGGGGAGACAGCCCCAGCATTTT.

The CDR3 nucleotides are TGTGCCAGCAGCCATCGCGGGACTAGGGGGGATACGCAGTATTTT. Amino acid sequence: CASSHRGTRGDTQYF. V is TRBV11-3 and J is TRBJ2-3, with 8 bases that match TRBD2. CDR1 is SGHNT and CDR2 is YENEEA in the germline V gene. The V segment lost 5 bases and the J segment 6 bases; nucleotides outside the gene matches: 10. The CDR3 is 15 residues long.

The V call is TRBV30, the J call TRBJ2-1; the D gene is possibly TRBD2 (6 bases). There are 17 residues in the CDR3. Germline CDR1 reads GTSNPN; CDR2 reads SVGIG (reference sequence). With 2 bases removed from V and 4 bases from J, the gap between germline ends came to 21 bases. The CDR3 reads CAWSRWLASASYNEQFF. CDR3 coding DNA: TGTGCCTGGAGTAGGTGGTTGGCTAGCGCCTCGTACAATGAGCAGTTCTTC.

CDR3 in amino acids: CSAPWGNTIYF. CDR3 nucleotides: TGCAGTGCCCCCTGGGGCAACACCATATATTTT. The rearrangement uses TRBV20-1 and TRBJ1-3, with D perhaps matching TRBD1 (5 bases). Germline V gives CDR1 DFQATT, CDR2 SNEGSKA (reference sequence). The CDR3 extends over 11 amino acids. V was cut by 6 bases and J by 7 bases, with 10 bases left in between.

V gene TRBV7-2 combines with J gene TRBJ2-3; D is undetermined. The CDR3 is made up of 14 amino acids. V was shortened by 1 base and J by 1 base, with 6 bases between the two germline ends. Germline CDR1 SGHTA, CDR2 FQGNSA. The CDR3 sequence: CASSLGVGTDTQYF. In DNA form, the CDR3 reads TGTGCCAGCAGCTTAGGTGTGGGCACAGATACGCAGTATTTT. The whole variable domain, filled in from reference TRBV7-2 and TRBJ2-3, reads GAGVSQSPSNKVTEKGKDVELRCDPISGHTALYWYRQSLGQGLEFLIYFQGNSAPDKSGLPSDRFSAERTGGSVSTLTIQRTQQEDSAVYLCASSLGVGTDTQYFGPGTRLTVL.

This chain joins TRBV7-2 and TRBJ1-2; a possible D gene is TRBD1 (5 bases). V was pared by 3 bases and J by 8 bases, with 13 bases between. The CDR3 has 13 amino acids. In germline, CDR1 is SGHTA, CDR2 FQGNSA. CDR3 DNA sequence: TGTGCCAGCAGCTTCGATCCGACAGACGGCTACACCTTC. Amino acid sequence: CASSFDPTDGYTF.

The CDR3 region has the DNA TGTGCCAGCAGCGAACGGACAGGGTTCGATAACTATGGCTACACCTTC. As protein: CASSERTGFDNYGYTF. This sequence joins TRBV7-2 and TRBJ1-2; 8 positions agree with TRBD1. The CDR3 covers 16 residues. The germline CDR1 and CDR2 sequences are SGHTA and FQGNSA. V lost 5 bases, J lost 1 base, and 9 bases stayed unmatched.

CDR3 loop: CASSRGHEYNEQFF. The CDR3 coding sequence is TGCGCCAGCAGCCGGGGACACGAGTACAATGAGCAGTTCTTC. V and J are TRBV5-1 and TRBJ2-1; possible D gene TRBD1, 6 bases. CDR1 SGHRS and CDR2 YFSETQ come from the germline V gene. V lost 4 bases to trimming and J lost 4 bases, with 12 bases between them. The CDR3 spans 14 residues.

This chain joins TRBV10-3 and TRBJ2-1, with unresolved D. The CDR3 contains 17 residues. V gave up 0 bases and J gave up 0 bases, with 12 bases separating them. Per the germline V gene, CDR1 is ENHRY and CDR2 is SYGVKD. CDR3 amino acids: CAISESALGSSYNEQFF. The CDR3 region has the DNA TGTGCCATCAGTGAGTCGGCGCTAGGCAGCTCCTACAATGAGCAGTTCTTC.

V usage is TRBV11-2 and J usage is TRBJ1-1; unclear D gene. This CDR3 comprises 14 residues. V lost 6 bases to trimming and J lost 3 bases, with 14 bases between them. Germline V gene lookup returns CDR1 SGHAT and CDR2 FQNNGV. The CDR3 DNA sequence: TGTGCCAGCAGTAGAAGTTCGGGGTACACTGAAGCTTTCTTT. It yields the protein CASSRSSGYTEAFF.

This chain joins TRBV18 and TRBJ1-4; D is possibly TRBD1 (5 bases). The CDR3 loop spans 13 amino acids. Between the trimmed V and J ends, which lost 4 bases and 5 bases, there was a span of 8 bases. CDR1 is KGHSH and CDR2 is LQKENI in the germline V gene. The chain's CDR3 is CASSLDSNEKLFF. CDR3 in DNA: TGTGCCAGCTCACTCGACAGCAATGAAAAACTGTTTTTT.

This chain links TRBV29-1 with TRBJ2-1, with D possibly being TRBD2 (6 bases). Trimming took 4 bases from V and 7 from J, leaving 14 bases between them. Looked up from germline, CDR1 is SQVTM and CDR2 is ANQGSEA. The CDR3 is 13 residues long. The CDR3: CSVVGGARNEQFF. DNA for the CDR3: TGCAGCGTTGTTGGAGGGGCCCGAAATGAGCAGTTCTTC.

The genes are TRBV5-1 and TRBJ2-1; 7 bases agree with TRBD2. CDR3 length: 19 amino acids. The junction had 22 bases not matched to a gene; V was cut back by 6 bases and J by 4 bases. Germline values: CDR1 SGHRS, CDR2 YFSETQ. CDR3 DNA sequence: TGCGCCAGCACGGACGGGAGGTTATCGTTATATCCCCTTTACAATGAGCAGTTCTTC. This translates into CASTDGRLSLYPLYNEQFF.

CDR3 residues: CASSGSTPGRYHEQYF. DNA for the CDR3: TGTGCCAGCAGTGGATCCACCCCGGGCAGGTACCACGAGCAGTACTTC. V usage is TRBV25-1 and J usage is TRBJ2-7, with unresolved D. The CDR3 runs 16 residues. The ends were cut back, 4 bases at V and 5 bases at J, with 21 bases in the middle. Germline V gives CDR1 MGHDK, CDR2 SYGVNS.

The rearrangement uses TRBV12-5 and TRBJ1-4, with 9 bases that match TRBD1. From germline, CDR1 is LGHNT and CDR2 FRNRAP. The CDR3 extends over 14 amino acids. After removal of 6 bases from V and 12 bases from J, the junction contained 11 bases not matched to a gene. CDR3 in DNA: TGTGCTAGTGGCCCGGGACAGGGTCGGCAGGAACTGTTTTTT. It codes for CASGPGQGRQELFF.

This clone showed up just once. The J gene is TRBJ2-2, the V gene TRBV27; D is possibly TRBD1 or TRBD2 (5 bases each). Germline V CDR1 and CDR2: MNHEY, SMNVEV (reference sequence). V dropped 0 bases and J dropped 4 bases, with 12 bases sitting between them. This CDR3 spans 16 amino acids. The CDR3 DNA sequence: TGTGCCAGCAGTTTATCGAAGGGGACCTTCACCGGGGAGCTGTTTTTT. Its translation is CASSLSKGTFTGELFF.

This clone is a singleton in its sample. The chain combines TRBV11-3 with TRBJ1-3; D is unresolved. Germline CDR1 reads SGHNT; CDR2 reads YENEEA. V was trimmed by 0 bases and J by 0 bases, leaving 6 bases between them. This CDR3 region has 15 residues. The CDR3 reads CASSLEASSGNTIYF. CDR3 nucleotide sequence: TGTGCCAGCAGCTTAGAAGCCAGCTCTGGAAACACCATATATTTT.

V is TRBV11-2 and J is TRBJ2-5; D gene unclear. The V gene's germline CDR1 is SGHAT and CDR2 FQNNGV. The length of the CDR3 is 19 residues. Trimming left V 3 bases short and J 2 bases short, with 25 bases between. The CDR3 DNA follows: TGTGCCAGCAGCTTTGGTCCATGGGCCACGATCACCTTTCAAGAGACCCAGTACTTC. Protein sequence: CASSFGPWATITFQETQYF. The complete variable domain, with remaining parts taken from reference TRBV11-2 and TRBJ2-5, reads EAGVAQSPRYKIIEKRQSVAFWCNPISGHATLYWYQQILGQGPKLLIQFQNNGVVDDSQLPKDRFSAERLKGVDSTLKIQPAKLEDSAVYLCASSFGPWATITFQETQYFGPGTRLLVL.

The gene calls are TRBV6-5 and TRBJ1-4; 8 bases are a match to TRBD1. Unmatched junction bases numbered 5, after V lost 0 bases and J lost 8 bases. The germline gives CDR1 MNHEY, CDR2 SVGAGI. The CDR3 consists of 15 residues. The chain's CDR3 is CASSYSQGAREKLFF. CDR3 DNA sequence: TGTGCCAGCAGTTACTCTCAGGGGGCGAGAGAAAAACTGTTTTTT.

This clone was recorded only once. The rearrangement uses TRBV7-6 and TRBJ2-1, with TRBD2 matching 7 bases. CDR1 and CDR2 from the germline V gene are SGHVS and FNYEAQ. V shed 3 bases and J 6 bases; nucleotides not matched to a gene: 5. This CDR3 is 14 amino acids long. The DNA for the CDR3 is TGTGCCAGCAGCTTTGAACTAGCGAGCAATGAGCAGTTCTTC. Amino acids: CASSFELASNEQFF.

This rearrangement joins TRBV6-5 to TRBJ2-1; TRBD1 matches at 8 bases. The CDR3 loop spans 15 amino acids. Germline V gene lookup returns CDR1 MNHEY and CDR2 SVGAGI. V lost 6 bases and J lost 4; bases outside the gene matches: 8. The DNA of the CDR3 is TGTGCCAGCAGATTAGACAGGGGCGTTTACAATGAGCAGTTCTTC. Its protein product is CASRLDRGVYNEQFF.

The chain recombines TRBV14 with TRBJ2-1, with TRBD2 matching 10 bases. There are 15 residues in the CDR3. The junction had 5 bases not matched to a gene; V was cut back by 3 bases and J by 6 bases. Per germline, CDR1 SGHDN and CDR2 FVKESK. CDR3 DNA: TGTGCCAGCAGCCAGAGCGGGGGGGCCAGCAATGAGCAGTTCTTC. It encodes CASSQSGGASNEQFF. Variable domain in full (rest from reference TRBV14 and TRBJ2-1): EAGVTQFPSHSVIEKGQTVTLRCDPISGHDNLYWYRRVMGKEIKFLLHFVKESKQDESGMPNNRFLAERTGGTYSTLKVQPAELEDSGVYFCASSQSGGASNEQFFGPGTRLTVL.